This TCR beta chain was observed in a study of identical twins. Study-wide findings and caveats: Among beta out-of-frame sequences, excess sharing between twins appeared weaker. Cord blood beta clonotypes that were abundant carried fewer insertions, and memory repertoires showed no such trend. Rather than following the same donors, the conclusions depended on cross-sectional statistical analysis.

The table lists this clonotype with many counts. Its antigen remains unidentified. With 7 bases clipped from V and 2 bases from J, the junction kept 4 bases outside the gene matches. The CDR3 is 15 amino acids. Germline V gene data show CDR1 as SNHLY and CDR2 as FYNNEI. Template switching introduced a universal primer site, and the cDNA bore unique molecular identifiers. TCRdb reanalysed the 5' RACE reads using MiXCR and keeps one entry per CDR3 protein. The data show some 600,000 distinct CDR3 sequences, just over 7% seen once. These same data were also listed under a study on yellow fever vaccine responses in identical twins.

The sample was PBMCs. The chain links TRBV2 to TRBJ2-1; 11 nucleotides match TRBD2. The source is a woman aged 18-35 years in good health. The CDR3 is CASTLAGGPYNEQFF. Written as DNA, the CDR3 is TGTGCCAGCACCCTAGCGGGGGGACCCTACAATGAGCAGTTCTTC.